This T cell receptor beta chain was found in a study of cytomegalovirus exposure and HLA in healthy donors. General study points: Among TCR beta chains of equal frequency, HLA-associated ones were more clonally expanded in a later analysis. Accurate predictions that matched the HLA-A and HLA-B alleles of most subjects were reportedly made from TCR beta sequences. The dataset shows that most TCR sequences were rare, while some public TCRs occurred in many donors. The study labeled 170 or so TCR beta chains cytomegalovirus-associated.

A few counts support this clone. Its antigen remains unknown. V was pared by 6 bases and J by 2 bases, with 10 bases between. CDR1 LGHNA and CDR2 YNFKEQ come from the germline V gene. There are 13 residues in the CDR3. Researchers ran the PCR with 60 Vbeta and 13 Jbeta primers. The protocol was immunoSEQ multiplex PCR, while the TCRdb copy is restricted to in-frame clones and leaves out a portion. The table has 55,000 to 65,000 clones, roughly 77% seen once. Material: PBMCs. This sequence originates from a woman aged 40 to 50 in good health and CMV-seropositive. The chain carries TRBV4-2 and TRBJ2-5; weak D call: TRBD1 (6 bases). CDR3 in DNA: TGTGCCAGCAGACAGAGGGGGCAAGAGACCCAGTACTTC. Protein sequence: CASRQRGQETQYF.